Listed below are T cell receptor beta chains from one sample, sequenced in a study of T cell changes during pregnancy in multiple sclerosis. Sequencing was performed with immunoSEQ multiplex PCR; in TCRdb, only in-frame clones are kept and a portion is missing. The sample includes around 42,000 clones, 91% of them seen just once. The specimen comprised CD4+ T cells from peripheral blood mononuclear cells, sampled in the second trimester of pregnancy. These receptors were taken from a female donor in good health, enrolled as a control in a pregnancy study. Both conserved end residues are part of each CDR3. A D gene is named only where the DNA matches it firmly. Clone size is given for some rows only: seen once, a few or many times, or a class if the clone is expanded.

>TRBV4-1|-|TRBJ1-2|-
CASSQVGGPGYTF
TGCGCCAGCAGCCAAGTGGGGGGTCCGGGTTACACCTTC
>TRBV4-1|-|TRBJ2-5|-
CASSQDAGAGSQTQYF
TGCGCCAGCAGCCAAGATGCGGGGGCCGGGTCCCAGACCCAGTACTTC
>TRBV15|-|TRBJ2-1|TRBD2
CATGGRTSGGLNEQFF
TGTGCCACCGGAGGCAGGACTAGCGGGGGCCTAAATGAGCAGTTCTTC
>TRBV29-1|-|TRBJ1-1|-
CSARRGQNTEAFF
TGCAGCGCACGAAGGGGACAAAACACTGAAGCTTTCTTT
>TRBV4-2|once|TRBJ1-4|-
CASSQRSGNTNEKLFF
TGTGCCAGCAGCCAACGATCAGGGAACACTAATGAAAAACTGTTTTTT
>TRBV28|-|TRBJ1-5|-
CASTSGGAHIQPQHF
TGTGCCAGCACCTCGGGGGGAGCACACATTCAGCCCCAGCATTTT
>TRBV19|-|TRBJ1-2|TRBD1
CASSINWSSGTGRDGYTF
TGTGCCAGTAGTATTAACTGGTCCAGCGGGACAGGGCGCGATGGCTACACCTTC
>TRBV5-1|-|TRBJ2-1|TRBD1
CASSWRDRGAGNEQFF
TGCGCCAGCAGCTGGAGAGACAGGGGCGCTGGGAATGAGCAGTTCTTC
>TRBV6-1|-|TRBJ2-3|TRBD2
CASSEGTSGGLHPDTQYF
TGTGCCAGCAGTGAGGGGACTAGCGGGGGGCTCCACCCAGATACGCAGTATTTT
>TRBV5-1|-|TRBJ2-3|-
CASSAAGTAYWGDTQYF
TGCGCCAGCAGCGCCGCCGGGACTGCCTACTGGGGAGATACGCAGTATTTT
>TRBV18|-|TRBJ1-1|TRBD1
CASSARTGILNTEAFF
TGTGCCAGCTCAGCCCGGACAGGGATCCTGAACACTGAAGCTTTCTTT
>TRBV6-1|once|TRBJ2-1|TRBD2
CASSIAGSYNEQFF
TGTGCCAGCAGTATAGCGGGAAGCTACAATGAGCAGTTCTTC
>TRBV6-5|once|TRBJ2-7|TRBD2
CASRTTSGRSYF
TGTGCCAGCAGGACGACTAGCGGGAGGTCGTACTTC
>TRBV5-1|-|TRBJ2-1|-
CASTLLVSASEQFF
TGCGCCAGCACCCTCCTCGTGAGCGCCAGTGAGCAGTTCTTC
>TRBV28|-|TRBJ1-5|TRBD1
CASRRQGGNQPQHF
TGTGCCAGCAGACGACAGGGGGGCAATCAGCCCCAGCATTTT
>TRBV7-2|-|TRBJ1-2|TRBD1
CACSFRDRGIYTF
TGTGCCTGCTCCTTCCGGGACAGGGGTATCTACACCTTC
>TRBV2|-|TRBJ2-7|TRBD1
CASAPLTGGYEQYF
TGTGCCAGCGCCCCACTTACAGGGGGCTACGAGCAGTACTTC
>TRBV5-4|-|TRBJ2-7|TRBD2
CASSRQRTSLRGEQYF
TGTGCCAGCAGCCGCCAAAGGACTAGTCTTCGAGGCGAGCAGTACTTC
>TRBV7-8|few|TRBJ2-7|TRBD2
CASSRQSGGTYEQYF
TGTGCCAGCAGCCGCCAAAGCGGGGGGACTTACGAGCAGTACTTC
>TRBV19|-|TRBJ2-1|-
CASSISGLGHSYNEQFF
TGTGCCAGTAGTATTTCAGGGCTTGGCCACTCCTACAATGAGCAGTTCTTC
>TRBV14|-|TRBJ2-3|TRBD1
CASSQQGADTQYF
TGTGCCAGCAGCCAACAGGGGGCAGATACGCAGTATTTT
>TRBV4-1|-|TRBJ1-5|TRBD1
CASSQDRPGGMGNQPQHF
TGCGCCAGCAGCCAAGACAGGCCAGGGGGCATGGGCAATCAGCCCCAGCATTTT
>TRBV13|-|TRBJ1-2|TRBD1
CASSSRQGGLDYGYTF
TGTGCCAGCAGCTCACGGCAAGGGGGCTTGGACTATGGCTACACCTTC
>TRBV5-8|-|TRBJ2-7|-
CASKGGSYEQYF
TGTGCCAGCAAAGGGGGTAGCTACGAGCAGTACTTC
>TRBV27|-|TRBJ2-7|-
CASSMTKASYEQYF
TGTGCCAGCAGCATGACAAAGGCCTCCTACGAGCAGTACTTC
>TRBV13|-|TRBJ2-1|TRBD2
CASSSQRERYNEQFF
TGTGCCAGCAGCTCCCAGCGGGAGCGGTACAATGAGCAGTTCTTC
>TRBV10-2|-|TRBJ1-5|-
CASSESTRAGDQPQHF
TGCGCCAGCAGTGAGTCGACTCGGGCAGGGGATCAGCCCCAGCATTTT
>TRBV29-1|-|TRBJ2-4|TRBD2
CSVVWGGMAKNIQYF
TGCAGCGTAGTTTGGGGGGGGATGGCCAAAAACATTCAGTACTTC
>TRBV11-2|-|TRBJ2-3|TRBD1
CASSLTGARTDTQYF
TGTGCCAGCAGCTTAACAGGGGCCCGCACAGATACGCAGTATTTT
>TRBV30|-|TRBJ2-1|-
CAWNPYRSGISYNEQFF
TGTGCCTGGAACCCTTACAGAAGCGGAATCTCCTACAATGAGCAGTTCTTC
>TRBV6-5|-|TRBJ1-3|-
CASSYSEYGGNTIYF
TGTGCCAGCAGTTACTCGGAGTACGGTGGAAACACCATATATTTT
>TRBV4-2|-|TRBJ2-2|TRBD1
CASSQDRGQGGELFF
TGTGCCAGCAGCCAAGATAGGGGACAGGGCGGGGAGCTGTTTTTT
>TRBV7-9|-|TRBJ1-2|-
CASSLGLARDYGYTF
TGTGCCAGCAGCTTAGGGCTCGCCAGGGACTATGGCTACACCTTC
>TRBV7-9|-|TRBJ2-3|-
CASSSGQITDTQYF
TGTGCCAGCAGCTCCGGACAGATCACAGATACGCAGTATTTT
>TRBV4-2|-|TRBJ2-7|TRBD1
CASSQDHGTGGTYEQYF
TGTGCCAGCAGCCAAGATCACGGGACAGGGGGGACCTACGAGCAGTACTTC
>TRBV30|-|TRBJ1-2|-
CAWSVGVRTHYGYTF
TGTGCCTGGAGCGTCGGGGTTAGGACCCACTATGGCTACACCTTC
>TRBV2|-|TRBJ1-1|-
CASRQGLNTEAFF
TGTGCCAGCAGACAGGGCCTGAACACTGAAGCTTTCTTT
>TRBV28|-|TRBJ2-1|TRBD2
CASTPEREGRDEQFF
TGTGCCAGCACACCCGAGCGGGAGGGCCGCGATGAGCAGTTCTTC
>TRBV27|-|TRBJ2-7|-
CASRPRAVSYEQYF
TGTGCCAGCAGACCCCGCGCCGTTTCCTACGAGCAGTACTTC
>TRBV7-2|-|TRBJ1-2|-
CASSLVTGLNYGYTF
TGTGCCAGCAGCTTAGTAACAGGGCTTAACTATGGCTACACCTTC
>TRBV30|-|TRBJ2-7|-
CAWRRKFERGLMGGEQYF
TGTGCCTGGAGAAGAAAATTCGAACGCGGGCTCATGGGTGGCGAGCAGTACTTC
>TRBV15|once|TRBJ1-5|-
CATSREGGYQPQHF
TGTGCCACCAGCAGAGAGGGGGGATATCAGCCCCAGCATTTT
>TRBV14|-|TRBJ2-1|TRBD2
CASSPFPGLAGSKPYNEQFF
TGTGCCAGCAGCCCGTTCCCGGGACTAGCGGGGTCGAAACCCTACAATGAGCAGTTCTTC
>TRBV19|-|TRBJ2-7|TRBD1
CASSTQGARYEQYF
TGTGCCAGTAGTACACAGGGGGCTCGGTACGAGCAGTACTTC
>TRBV19|-|TRBJ2-5|TRBD2
CARGGLAYQETQYF
TGTGCCAGAGGGGGACTAGCGTACCAAGAGACCCAGTACTTC
>TRBV5-1|-|TRBJ2-7|-
CASSSGTLTYEQYF
TGCGCCAGCAGCTCCGGGACTTTAACCTACGAGCAGTACTTC